One sample yielded the 30 T cell receptor beta chains listed below, sequenced in a study of T cell repertoires in cytomegalovirus infection. TCRdb fed the reads into MiXCR, producing one record per CDR3 protein. The repertoire holds over 250,000 distinct CDR3 sequences, with approximately 22% as singletons. Their cognate antigens are unknown. The sample was cultured PBMCs, taken from culture after CMV antigen stimulation. These receptors were taken from a human donor in good health (CMV status not recorded). Some clones in this sample may be carry-over from other donors' samples.

This clonotype was recorded many times. V is TRBV7-2 and J is TRBJ1-2; D not certain. The CDR3 is made up of 16 amino acids. Germline lookup yields CDR1 SGHTA and CDR2 FQGNSA. V dropped 1 base and J dropped 5 bases, with 17 bases sitting between them. CDR3 region: CASSLGPPAGGYGYTF. CDR3 bases: TGTGCCAGCAGCTTAGGTCCCCCCGCAGGCGGATATGGCTACACCTTC.

About this clonotype itself: Relative to the germline gene, one junction end is altered; a read error may explain this. CDR3 sequence (DNA): TGTACCAGCAGCCAAGATCGAACACATGAGCAGTTCTTC. Amino acids: CTSSQDRTHEQFF. This rearrangement joins TRBV14 to TRBJ2-1; D gene ambiguous. This CDR3 has 13 residues. CDR1 and CDR2 (germline): SGHDN, FVKESK.

This clonotype has at least ten counts. This rearrangement joins TRBV7-2 to TRBJ2-7; possible D gene TRBD2, 6 bases. The germline gives CDR1 SGHTA, CDR2 FQGNSA. Between the trimmed V and J ends, which lost 7 bases and 4 bases, there was a span of 23 bases. The CDR3 loop spans 16 amino acids. The CDR3 region has the DNA TGTGCCAGCACCTCATCTGGAGGGAGGAGAAGGTACGAGCAGTACTTC. This gives the protein CASTSSGGRRRYEQYF.

The DNA of the CDR3 is TGTGCCAGCAGTTCGGTACAGAGAAACACTGAAGCTTTCTTT. This gives the protein CASSSVQRNTEAFF. This chain connects TRBV6-2 or TRBV6-3 to TRBJ1-1, with D uncertain. V gave up 4 bases and J gave up 2 bases, with 11 bases separating them. The CDR3 has 14 residues. In germline, CDR1 is MNHEY, CDR2 SVGEGT.

This clonotype was seen more than once but under ten times. The chain recombines TRBV18 with TRBJ2-1; D is perhaps TRBD1 (6 bases). The V gene's germline CDR1 is KGHSH and CDR2 LQKENI. Trimming took 2 bases from V and 6 from J, leaving 11 bases between them. This CDR3 is built from 14 residues. Here the CDR3 reads CASSPIQGRNEQFF. In nucleotides, the CDR3 is TGTGCCAGCTCACCAATTCAGGGGCGCAATGAGCAGTTCTTC.

The V gene is TRBV11-2, the J gene TRBJ1-5, with a possible D match to TRBD1 (6 bases). Looked up from germline, CDR1 is SGHAT and CDR2 is FQNNGV. Trimming removed 1 base at V and 6 bases at J, with 10 bases between. There are 14 residues in the CDR3. This chain's CDR3 is CASSLGGLPQPQHF. In DNA form, the CDR3 reads TGTGCCAGCAGCTTAGGGGGGCTTCCTCAGCCCCAGCATTTT. Together with reference TRBV11-2 and TRBJ1-5, the CDR3 gives the full variable domain: EAGVAQSPRYKIIEKRQSVAFWCNPISGHATLYWYQQILGQGPKLLIQFQNNGVVDDSQLPKDRFSAERLKGVDSTLKIQPAKLEDSAVYLCASSLGGLPQPQHFGDGTRLSIL.

The V and J genes are TRBV18 and TRBJ1-6, with 8 bases identical to TRBD1. The ends lost 8 bases at V and 4 bases at J; junction bases unmatched: 10. CDR1 and CDR2 from the germline V gene are KGHSH and LQKENI. There are 16 residues in the CDR3. The CDR3 DNA sequence: TGTGCCAGCCAGCAGACAGGGGACCCTTATAATTCACCCCTCCACTTT. Encoded protein: CASQQTGDPYNSPLHF.

CDR3 DNA: TGTGCCAGCAGCGGAGGACAGGGTATTGACAATGAGCAGTTCTTC. Its translation: CASSGGQGIDNEQFF. The chain is built from TRBV11-3 and TRBJ2-1, with 8 bases that match TRBD1. Trimming at V came to 5 bases and at J to 5 bases, leaving 8 bases not matched to a gene. In germline, CDR1 is SGHNT, CDR2 YENEEA. The CDR3 spans 15 residues.

This clonotype came up many times. This chain joins TRBV4-2 and TRBJ2-2, with 7 nucleotides matching TRBD2. Germline V gene lookup returns CDR1 LGHNA and CDR2 YNFKEQ. The CDR3 sequence is 16 residues long. V dropped 3 bases and J dropped 5; count of bases not matched to a gene: 9. CDR3 residues: CASSQDAGVGTGELFF. CDR3 nucleotide sequence: TGTGCCAGCAGCCAGGACGCGGGAGTAGGAACCGGGGAGCTGTTTTTT.

The chain couples TRBV4-2 to TRBJ2-1; D ambiguous. There are 12 residues in the CDR3. The V and J ends lost 8 bases and 5 bases respectively, with 10 bases between them. Germline values: CDR1 LGHNA, CDR2 YNFKEQ. CDR3 sequence reads: CASGGRDNEQFF. The CDR3, as DNA: TGTGCCAGCGGCGGACGAGACAATGAGCAGTTCTTC.

The chain couples TRBV11-3 to TRBJ2-3, with TRBD1 as a possible D gene (5 bases). The CDR3 contains 14 residues. Deletions cut 5 bases from V and 6 bases from J, with 15 bases between. Germline V gene lookup returns CDR1 SGHNT and CDR2 YENEEA. Written as DNA, the CDR3 is TGTGCCAGCAGCCAGGGCAGGATGGAGGATACGCAGTATTTT. This gives the protein CASSQGRMEDTQYF.

This clonotype was seen at least ten times. The chain has TRBV7-2 and TRBJ2-1, with D uncertain. The CDR3 is 12 amino acids. Germline values: CDR1 SGHTA, CDR2 FQGNSA. The V end was cut by 5 bases, the J end by 10 bases, with 12 bases between. The CDR3 nucleotides read TGTGCCAGCAGCCCCTTCGCCGACGAGCAGTTCTTC. Encoded protein: CASSPFADEQFF.

The chain joins TRBV7-9 to TRBJ2-3; 8 bases fit TRBD2. This CDR3 has 15 residues. Losses at the gene ends were 3 bases for V and 1 base for J; bases not matched to a gene: 3. Germline loops: CDR1 SEHNR, CDR2 FQNEAQ (reference sequence). DNA of the CDR3: TGTGCCAGCAGCTTCAGCGGGAGCGGCACAGATACGCAGTATTTT. It translates to CASSFSGSGTDTQYF.

This chain connects TRBV11-1 to TRBJ2-3; possible D gene TRBD2, 6 bases. Germline loops: CDR1 SGHAT, CDR2 FQDESV (reference sequence). CDR3 size: 16 residues. Trimming took 3 bases from V and 6 from J, leaving 19 bases between them. The CDR3 spells CASSLSGDTATDTQYF. The CDR3, as DNA: TGTGCCAGCAGCTTGTCGGGGGATACAGCAACGGATACGCAGTATTTT.

This sequence joins TRBV4-3 and TRBJ2-6, with D tentatively TRBD1 (5 bases). Germline CDR1 and CDR2: LGHNA and YSLEER. The CDR3 has 17 residues. Between the trimmed V and J ends, which lost 5 bases and 0 bases, there was a span of 14 bases. The CDR3 loop reads CASSMQQELSGANVLTF. The CDR3 DNA reads TGCGCCAGCAGCATGCAACAGGAGCTCTCTGGGGCCAACGTCCTGACTTTC.

At least ten counts were recorded for this clonotype. The V gene is TRBV6-6, the J gene TRBJ2-5; the D gene is possibly TRBD2 (5 bases). The CDR3 covers 13 residues. Trimming stripped 6 bases from V and 3 bases from J, with 11 bases between. Germline CDR1 reads MNHNY; CDR2 reads SVGAGI (reference sequence). The CDR3 sequence is CASSPPAEETQYF. CDR3 in DNA: TGTGCCAGCAGCCCCCCAGCGGAAGAGACCCAGTACTTC.

This clonotype was seen once. The junction departs from the called germline gene at one end, perhaps through a read error. V and J are TRBV13 and TRBJ2-1, with 10 positions matching TRBD2. This CDR3 is built from 17 residues. Per germline, CDR1 PRHDT and CDR2 FYEKMQ (reference sequence). The CDR3 nucleotides are TGTGCCAGCACCTTAGGGGCTAGCGGGAGAGTTGGGGATGAGCAGTTCTTC. Encoded protein: CASTLGASGRVGDEQFF.

J is TRBJ2-2 and V is TRBV30; D perhaps matches TRBD1 (5 bases). V lost 4 bases and J 5 bases, leaving 14 bases between the germline ends. The length of the CDR3 is 14 residues. CDR1 and CDR2 (germline): GTSNPN, SVGIG (reference sequence). The CDR3 DNA is TGTGCCTGGATAGGACGGACATTTACCGGGGAGCTGTTTTTT. Its translation: CAWIGRTFTGELFF.

V and J are TRBV6-5 and TRBJ1-6; the D gene is possibly TRBD1 (5 bases). Germline values: CDR1 MNHEY, CDR2 SVGAGI. Trimming stripped 8 bases from V and 7 bases from J, with 21 bases between. The CDR3 is made up of 16 amino acids. The DNA of the CDR3 is TGTGCCAGCGCCCAGTACTTCCGGGACGGAAATTCACCCCTCCACTTT. Amino acids: CASAQYFRDGNSPLHF.

The chain links TRBV12-3 or TRBV12-4 to TRBJ2-5, with 7 bases fitting TRBD2. The trim removed 4 bases at V and 5 bases at J, leaving 7 bases unmatched. This CDR3 has 14 residues. CDR3 DNA sequence: TGTGCCAGCAGTTCCACAGCGGGACCGGAGACCCAGTACTTC. Encoded protein: CASSSTAGPETQYF.

The V gene is TRBV12-3 or TRBV12-4, the J gene TRBJ2-7; the D gene is possibly TRBD1 (8 bases). Trimming stripped 5 bases from V and 5 bases from J, with 13 bases between. The CDR3 is 13 residues long. The CDR3 DNA is TGTGCCAGCAGTCCTACAGGGGGGGACGAGCAGTACTTC. Its translation is CASSPTGGDEQYF.

The chain links TRBV5-1 to TRBJ2-3, with D hard to call. The CDR3 sequence is 14 residues long. Germline V gives CDR1 SGHRS, CDR2 YFSETQ. The V gene lost 2 bases and the J gene lost 0 bases, with 7 bases spanning the gap. The CDR3 DNA sequence: TGCGCCAGCAGCTTCTCTAGAAGCACAGATACGCAGTATTTT. Protein: CASSFSRSTDTQYF.

The chain carries TRBV7-8 and TRBJ1-5; maybe TRBD1 (5 bases). The V gene lost 0 bases and the J gene lost 7 bases, with 13 bases spanning the gap. CDR3 length equals 15 residues. The germline V gene has CDR1 SGHVS and CDR2 FQNEAQ. CDR3 coding DNA: TGTGCCAGCAGCTTAGCGCGGGGGAGGGAGCAGCCCCAGCATTTT. Encoded protein: CASSLARGREQPQHF.

There are a few counts of this clonotype. The chain combines TRBV7-3 with TRBJ2-1; 9 bases are shared with TRBD1. The junction had 14 bases not matched to a gene; V was cut back by 5 bases and J by 9 bases. There are 16 residues in the CDR3. The germline V gene encodes CDR1 SGHTA and CDR2 FQGTGA. CDR3 nucleotide sequence: TGTGCCAGCAGCCCAGGGGGGACAGGGAGGCTGAGTGAGCAGTTCTTC. Amino acids: CASSPGGTGRLSEQFF.

The chain recombines TRBV7-2 with TRBJ2-5; either TRBD1 or TRBD2 may supply D (5 bases each). This CDR3 has 14 residues. V lost 5 bases and J lost 5, with 15 bases in between. In germline, CDR1 is SGHTA, CDR2 FQGNSA. CDR3 loop: CASSPQGIAETQYF. The CDR3 region has the DNA TGTGCCAGCAGCCCGCAGGGAATAGCGGAGACCCAGTACTTC.

This sequence joins TRBV15 and TRBJ2-5, with D possibly TRBD2 on 5 matching bases. This CDR3 is built from 16 residues. With 0 bases removed from V and 7 bases from J, the gap between germline ends came to 18 bases. The germline gives CDR1 LNHNV, CDR2 YYDKDF (reference sequence). The CDR3, as DNA: TGTGCCACCAGCAGAGATTTGGTTGAGGGTTTGGTGACCCAGTACTTC. Amino acid sequence: CATSRDLVEGLVTQYF. Drawing the rest from reference TRBV15 and TRBJ2-5, the complete variable domain is DAMVIQNPRYQVTQFGKPVTLSCSQTLNHNVMYWYQQKSSQAPKLLFHYYDKDFNNEADTPDNFQSRRPNTSFCFLDIRSPGLGDTAMYLCATSRDLVEGLVTQYFGPGTRLLVL.

The chain carries TRBV7-9 and TRBJ2-5, with a weak D call TRBD1 (6 bases). CDR3 size: 15 residues. CDR1 and CDR2 (germline): SEHNR, FQNEAQ (reference sequence). V lost 3 bases and J 5 bases, leaving 16 bases between the germline ends. The CDR3: CASSFEQGLPETQYF. CDR3 DNA sequence: TGTGCCAGCAGCTTTGAACAGGGCCTTCCCGAGACCCAGTACTTC. Complete variable domain (other parts from reference TRBV7-9 and TRBJ2-5): DTGVSQNPRHKITKRGQNVTFRCDPISEHNRLYWYRQTLGQGPEFLTYFQNEAQLEKSRLLSDRFSAERPKGSFSTLEIQRTEQGDSAMYLCASSFEQGLPETQYFGPGTRLLVL.

The V call is TRBV5-1, the J call TRBJ1-3; 7 bases align to TRBD1. Germline CDR1 and CDR2: SGHRS and YFSETQ. This CDR3 has 18 residues. Losses at the gene ends were 0 bases for V and 8 bases for J; bases not matched to a gene: 17. The CDR3 protein is CASSLGDRFSLRGDTIYF. CDR3 sequence (DNA): TGCGCCAGCAGCTTGGGGGACAGATTTTCCCTGAGGGGAGACACCATATATTTT.

This clonotype turned up a few times. This rearrangement joins TRBV7-2 to TRBJ2-3; TRBD1 is a possible D gene (5 bases). The V end was cut by 5 bases, the J end by 11 bases, with 14 bases between. Germline CDR1 SGHTA, CDR2 FQGNSA. The CDR3 sequence is 12 residues long. CDR3 nucleotide sequence: TGTGCCAGCAGCCCCCCCCAGGGTCGGCAGTATTTT. Protein: CASSPPQGRQYF. The full variable domain, completed using reference TRBV7-2 and TRBJ2-3, is GAGVSQSPSNKVTEKGKDVELRCDPISGHTALYWYRQSLGQGLEFLIYFQGNSAPDKSGLPSDRFSAERTGGSVSTLTIQRTQQEDSAVYLCASSPPQGRQYFGPGTRLTVL.

V gene TRBV27 combines with J gene TRBJ1-5, with D unclear. The V end lost 6 bases, the J end lost 7 bases, and 16 bases lay between the germline ends. The germline V gene has CDR1 MNHEY and CDR2 SMNVEV (reference sequence). The CDR3 has 14 residues. The CDR3 region is CASSRRGSDQPQHF. Here the CDR3 DNA reads TGTGCCAGCAGCCGACGGGGTAGTGACCAGCCCCAGCATTTT.